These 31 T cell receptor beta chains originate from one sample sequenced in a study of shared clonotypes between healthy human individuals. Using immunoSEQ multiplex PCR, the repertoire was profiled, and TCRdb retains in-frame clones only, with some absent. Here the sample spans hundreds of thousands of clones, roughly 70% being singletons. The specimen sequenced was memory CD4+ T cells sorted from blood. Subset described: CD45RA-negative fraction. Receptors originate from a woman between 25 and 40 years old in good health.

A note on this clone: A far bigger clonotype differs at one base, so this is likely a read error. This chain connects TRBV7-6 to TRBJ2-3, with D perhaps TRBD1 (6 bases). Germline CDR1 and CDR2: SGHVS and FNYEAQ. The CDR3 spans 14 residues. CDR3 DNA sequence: TGTGCCAACAGCTTAGCCCCAGGGGAAGATACGCAGTATTTT. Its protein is CANSLAPGEDTQYF.

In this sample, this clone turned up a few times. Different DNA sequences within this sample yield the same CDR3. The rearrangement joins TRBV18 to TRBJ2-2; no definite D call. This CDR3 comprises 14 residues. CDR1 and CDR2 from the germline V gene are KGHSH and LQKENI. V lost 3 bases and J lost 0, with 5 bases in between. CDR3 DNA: TGTGCCAGCTCACCCCGGGCGAACACCGGGGAGCTGTTTTTT. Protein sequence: CASSPRANTGELFF.

Here the CDR3 DNA reads TGTGCCAGCAGCTTCATCAGCCTCGGGACTAGCTTCAATGAGCAGTTCTTC. Residues: CASSFISLGTSFNEQFF. The V gene is TRBV5-4, the J gene TRBJ2-1; TRBD2 aligns across 9 bases. CDR1 is SGHNT and CDR2 is YYREEE in the germline V gene (reference sequence). The trim removed 2 bases at V and 6 bases at J, leaving 12 bases unmatched. This CDR3 contains 17 residues. The whole variable domain, filled in from reference TRBV5-4 and TRBJ2-1, reads ETGVTQSPTHLIKTRGQQVTLRCSSQSGHNTVSWYQQALGQGPQFIFQYYREEENGRGNFPPRFSGLQFPNYSSELNVNALELDDSALYLCASSFISLGTSFNEQFFGPGTRLTVL.

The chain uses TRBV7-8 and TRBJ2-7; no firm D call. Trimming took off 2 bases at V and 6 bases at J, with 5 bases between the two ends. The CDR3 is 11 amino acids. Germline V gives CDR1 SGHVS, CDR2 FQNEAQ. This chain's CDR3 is CASSLSREQYF. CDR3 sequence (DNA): TGTGCCAGCAGCTTAAGTCGCGAGCAGTACTTC.

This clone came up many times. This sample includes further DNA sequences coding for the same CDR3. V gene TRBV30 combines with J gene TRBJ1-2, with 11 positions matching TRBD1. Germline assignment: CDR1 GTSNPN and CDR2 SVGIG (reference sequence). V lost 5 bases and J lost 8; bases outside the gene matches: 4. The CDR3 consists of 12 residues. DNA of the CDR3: TGTGCCTGGGGACAGGGGGCAGGGGGCTACACCTTC. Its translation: CAWGQGAGGYTF. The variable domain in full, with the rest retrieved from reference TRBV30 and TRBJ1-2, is SQTIHQWPATLVQPVGSPLSLECTVEGTSNPNLYWYRQAAGRGLQLLFYSVGIGQISSEVPQNLSASRPQDRQFILSSKKLLLSDSGFYLCAWGQGAGGYTFGSGTRLTVV.

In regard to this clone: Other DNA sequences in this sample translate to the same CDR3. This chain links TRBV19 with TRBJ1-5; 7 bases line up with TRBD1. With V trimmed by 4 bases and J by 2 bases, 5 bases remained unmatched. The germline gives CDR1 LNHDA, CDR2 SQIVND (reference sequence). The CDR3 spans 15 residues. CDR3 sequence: CASSTGTAGNQPQHF. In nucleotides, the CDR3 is TGTGCCAGTAGTACCGGGACAGCGGGCAATCAGCCCCAGCATTTT.

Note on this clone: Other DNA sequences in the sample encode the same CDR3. The CDR3 reads CASSIFGNTEAFF. In nucleotides, the CDR3 is TGTGCCAGTAGTATTTTCGGGAACACTGAAGCTTTCTTT. This rearrangement joins TRBV19 to TRBJ1-1, with unresolved D. The CDR3 sequence is 13 residues long. Looked up from germline, CDR1 is LNHDA and CDR2 is SQIVND (reference sequence). Trimming left V 3 bases short and J 1 base short, with 6 bases between. The full variable domain, in which reference TRBV19 and TRBJ1-1 provide the parts outside the CDR3, is DGGITQSPKYLFRKEGQNVTLSCEQNLNHDAMYWYRQDPGQGLRLIYYSQIVNDFQKGDIAEGYSVSREKKESFPLTVTSAQKNPTAFYLCASSIFGNTEAFFGQGTRLTVV.

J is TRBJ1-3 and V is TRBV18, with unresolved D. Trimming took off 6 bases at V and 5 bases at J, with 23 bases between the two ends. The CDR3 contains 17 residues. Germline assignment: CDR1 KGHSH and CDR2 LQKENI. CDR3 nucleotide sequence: TGTGCCAGCTCGCAAGACTACGGGCCAGGTGTCCGAAACACCATATATTTT. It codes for CASSQDYGPGVRNTIYF.

The DNA of the CDR3 is TGCGCCAGCAGCCTAGGACAACAGAACACTGAAGCTTTCTTT. It yields the protein CASSLGQQNTEAFF. The chain joins TRBV5-1 to TRBJ1-1; maybe TRBD1 (5 bases). The CDR3 sequence is 14 residues long. Germline V gene sequence: CDR1 SGHRS, CDR2 YFSETQ. The V and J ends lost 4 bases and 1 base respectively, with 11 bases between them.

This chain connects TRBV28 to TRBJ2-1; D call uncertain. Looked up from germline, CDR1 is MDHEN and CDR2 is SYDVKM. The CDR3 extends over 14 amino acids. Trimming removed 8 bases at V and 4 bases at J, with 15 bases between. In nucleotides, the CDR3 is TGTGCCAGCGAGTCACCTTCGACATACAATGAGCAGTTCTTC. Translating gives CASESPSTYNEQFF.

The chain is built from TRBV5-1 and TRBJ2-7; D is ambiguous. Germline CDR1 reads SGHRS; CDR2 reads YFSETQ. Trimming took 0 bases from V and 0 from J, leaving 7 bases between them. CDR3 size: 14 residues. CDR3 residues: CASSLVSDSYEQYF. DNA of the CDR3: TGCGCCAGCAGCTTGGTATCTGACTCCTACGAGCAGTACTTC.

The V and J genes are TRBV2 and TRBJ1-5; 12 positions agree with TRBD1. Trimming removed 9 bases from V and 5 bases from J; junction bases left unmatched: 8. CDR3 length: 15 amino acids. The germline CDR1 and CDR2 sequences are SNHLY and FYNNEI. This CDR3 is CASTPGQGAYQPQHF. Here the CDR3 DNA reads TGTGCCAGTACCCCGGGACAGGGGGCTTATCAGCCCCAGCATTTT. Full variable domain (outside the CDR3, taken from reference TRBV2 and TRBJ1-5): EPEVTQTPSHQVTQMGQEVILRCVPISNHLYFYWYRQILGQKVEFLVSFYNNEISEKSEIFDDQFSVERPDGSNFTLKIRSTKLEDSAMYFCASTPGQGAYQPQHFGDGTRLSIL.

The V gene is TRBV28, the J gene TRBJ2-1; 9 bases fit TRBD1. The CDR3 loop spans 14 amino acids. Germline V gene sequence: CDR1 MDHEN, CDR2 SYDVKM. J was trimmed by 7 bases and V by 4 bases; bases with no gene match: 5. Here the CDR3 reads CASSWDRARNEQFF. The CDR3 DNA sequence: TGTGCCAGCAGTTGGGACAGGGCCAGGAATGAGCAGTTCTTC.

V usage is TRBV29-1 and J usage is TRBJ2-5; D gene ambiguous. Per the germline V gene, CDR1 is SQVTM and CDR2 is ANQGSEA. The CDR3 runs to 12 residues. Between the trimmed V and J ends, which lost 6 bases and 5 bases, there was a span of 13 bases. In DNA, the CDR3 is TGCAGCGTCCTTGGACCACGGGAGACCCAGTACTTC. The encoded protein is CSVLGPRETQYF.

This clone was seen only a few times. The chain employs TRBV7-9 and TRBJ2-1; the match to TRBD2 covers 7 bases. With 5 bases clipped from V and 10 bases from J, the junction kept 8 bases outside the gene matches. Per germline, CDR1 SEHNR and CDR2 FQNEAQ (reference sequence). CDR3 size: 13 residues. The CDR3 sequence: CASSLGTAGEQFF. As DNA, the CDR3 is TGTGCCAGCAGCCTTGGTACAGCGGGGGAGCAGTTCTTC.

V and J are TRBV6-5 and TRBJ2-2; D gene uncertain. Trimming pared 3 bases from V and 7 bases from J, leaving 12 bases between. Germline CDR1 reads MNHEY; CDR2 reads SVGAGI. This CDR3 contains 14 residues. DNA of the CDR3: TGTGCCAGCAGTTATCATCCTAGGAGCGGGGAGCTGTTTTTT. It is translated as CASSYHPRSGELFF.

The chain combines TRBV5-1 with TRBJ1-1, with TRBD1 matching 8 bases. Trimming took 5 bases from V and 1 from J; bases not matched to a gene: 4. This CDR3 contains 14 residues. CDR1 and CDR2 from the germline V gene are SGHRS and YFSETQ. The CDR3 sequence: CASRGTGPNTEAFF. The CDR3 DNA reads TGCGCCAGCAGAGGGACAGGCCCGAACACTGAAGCTTTCTTT. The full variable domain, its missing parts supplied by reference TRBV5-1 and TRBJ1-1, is KAGVTQTPRYLIKTRGQQVTLSCSPISGHRSVSWYQQTPGQGLQFLFEYFSETQRNKGNFPGRFSGRQFSNSRSEMNVSTLELGDSALYLCASRGTGPNTEAFFGQGTRLTVV.

The CDR3 sequence is CASSSGRSYEQYF. The CDR3 nucleotides are TGTGCCAGCAGTTCGGGACGCTCCTACGAGCAGTACTTC. This rearrangement joins TRBV27 to TRBJ2-7; tentatively, D is TRBD1 or TRBD2 (5 bases each). Germline V CDR1 and CDR2: MNHEY, SMNVEV (reference sequence). The CDR3 is 13 residues long. Trimming took off 4 bases at V and 0 bases at J, with 7 bases between the two ends.

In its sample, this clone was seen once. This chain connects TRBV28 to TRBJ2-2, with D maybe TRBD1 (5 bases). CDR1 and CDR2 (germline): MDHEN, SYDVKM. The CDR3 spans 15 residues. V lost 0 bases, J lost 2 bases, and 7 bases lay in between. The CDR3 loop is CASSLWTDNTGELFF. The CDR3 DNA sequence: TGTGCCAGCAGTTTATGGACAGATAACACCGGGGAGCTGTTTTTT.

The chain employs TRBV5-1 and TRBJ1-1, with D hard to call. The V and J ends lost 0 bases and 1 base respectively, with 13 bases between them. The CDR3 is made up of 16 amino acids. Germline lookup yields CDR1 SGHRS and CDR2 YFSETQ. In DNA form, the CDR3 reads TGCGCCAGCAGCTTGGGAGCGTTAACGACGAACACTGAAGCTTTCTTT. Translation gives CASSLGALTTNTEAFF.

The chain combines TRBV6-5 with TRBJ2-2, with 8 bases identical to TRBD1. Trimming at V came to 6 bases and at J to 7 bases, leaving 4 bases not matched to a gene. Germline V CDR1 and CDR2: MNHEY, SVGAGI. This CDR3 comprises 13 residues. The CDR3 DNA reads TGTGCCAGCAGCAGACAGGGGAACGGGGAGCTGTTTTTT. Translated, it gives CASSRQGNGELFF.

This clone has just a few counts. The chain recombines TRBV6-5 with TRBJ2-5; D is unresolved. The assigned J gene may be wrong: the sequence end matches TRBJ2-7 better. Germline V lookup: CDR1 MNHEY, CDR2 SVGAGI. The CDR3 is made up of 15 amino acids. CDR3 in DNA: TGTGCCAGCAGTTACTCCCGTGATCCCCCCTACGAGCAGTACTTC. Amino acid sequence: CASSYSRDPPYEQYF.

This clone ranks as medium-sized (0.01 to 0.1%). The chain's CDR3 is CASSEVTGLAGGLREQYF. The CDR3 nucleotides read TGTGCCAGCAGTGAAGTAACGGGACTAGCGGGAGGGCTTAGGGAGCAGTACTTC. The rearrangement uses TRBV6-1 and TRBJ2-7, with 16 positions matching TRBD2. The germline CDR1 and CDR2 sequences are MNHNS and SASEGT. J lost 7 bases, V lost 1 base, and 10 bases had no gene match. The CDR3 contains 18 residues.

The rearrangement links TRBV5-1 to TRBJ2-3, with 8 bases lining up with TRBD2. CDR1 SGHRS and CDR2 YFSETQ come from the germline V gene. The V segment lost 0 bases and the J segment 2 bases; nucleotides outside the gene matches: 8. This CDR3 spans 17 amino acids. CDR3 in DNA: TGCGCCAGCAGCTTGGTAGTAGCGGGATGGGACACAGATACGCAGTATTTT. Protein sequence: CASSLVVAGWDTDTQYF.

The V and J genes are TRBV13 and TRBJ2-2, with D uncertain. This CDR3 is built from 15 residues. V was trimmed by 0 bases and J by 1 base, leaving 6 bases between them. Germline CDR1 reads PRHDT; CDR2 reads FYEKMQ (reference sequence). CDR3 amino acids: CASSLGSVNTGELFF. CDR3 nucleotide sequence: TGTGCCAGCAGCTTAGGCAGCGTGAACACCGGGGAGCTGTTTTTT.

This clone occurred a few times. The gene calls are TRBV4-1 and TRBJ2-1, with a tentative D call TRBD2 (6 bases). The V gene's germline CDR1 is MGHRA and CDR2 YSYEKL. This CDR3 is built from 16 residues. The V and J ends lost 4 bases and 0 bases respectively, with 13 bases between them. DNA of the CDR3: TGCGCCAGCAGCCCTTTCCGGAGGGGCTCCTACAATGAGCAGTTCTTC. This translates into CASSPFRRGSYNEQFF.

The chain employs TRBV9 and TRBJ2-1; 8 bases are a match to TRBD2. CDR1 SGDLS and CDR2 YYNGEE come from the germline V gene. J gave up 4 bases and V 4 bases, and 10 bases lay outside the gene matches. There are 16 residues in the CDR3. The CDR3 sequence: CASSRGEGLEYNEQFF. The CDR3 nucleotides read TGTGCCAGCAGCCGGGGGGAGGGACTAGAGTACAATGAGCAGTTCTTC.

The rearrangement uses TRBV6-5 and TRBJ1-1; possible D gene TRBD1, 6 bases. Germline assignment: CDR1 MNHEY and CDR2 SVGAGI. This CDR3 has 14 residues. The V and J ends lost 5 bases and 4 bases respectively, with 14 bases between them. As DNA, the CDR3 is TGTGCCAGCAGTCCACGACTGGACAGCACTGAAGCTTTCTTT. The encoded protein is CASSPRLDSTEAFF.

CDR3 DNA sequence: TGTGCCAGCAGCATCGGCTCCTACAATGAGCAGTTCTTC. It codes for CASSIGSYNEQFF. The J gene is TRBJ2-1, the V gene TRBV21-1; the table's D gene call, TRBD2, was not cross checked with the DNA. TRBV21-1 is listed as a pseudogene. This CDR3 has 13 residues.

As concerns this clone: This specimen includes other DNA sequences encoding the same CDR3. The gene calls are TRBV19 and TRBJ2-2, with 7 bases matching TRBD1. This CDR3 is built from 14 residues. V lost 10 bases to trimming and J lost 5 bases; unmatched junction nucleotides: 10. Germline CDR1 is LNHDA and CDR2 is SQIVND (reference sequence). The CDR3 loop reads CATRDSPGTGELFF. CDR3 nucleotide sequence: TGTGCCACCCGGGACAGCCCAGGAACCGGGGAGCTGTTTTTT. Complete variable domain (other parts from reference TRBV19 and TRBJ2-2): DGGITQSPKYLFRKEGQNVTLSCEQNLNHDAMYWYRQDPGQGLRLIYYSQIVNDFQKGDIAEGYSVSREKKESFPLTVTSAQKNPTAFYLCATRDSPGTGELFFGEGSRLTVL.

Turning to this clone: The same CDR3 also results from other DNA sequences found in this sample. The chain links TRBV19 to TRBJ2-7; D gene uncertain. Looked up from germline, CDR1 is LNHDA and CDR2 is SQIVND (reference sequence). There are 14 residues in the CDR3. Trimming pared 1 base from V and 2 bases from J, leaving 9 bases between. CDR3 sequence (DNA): TGTGCCAGTAGTATAGCGGGCTCTACCTACGAGCAGTACTTC. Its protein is CASSIAGSTYEQYF.